A single sample gave rise to the 10 T cell receptor beta chains below, sequenced in a study of blood T cell repertoires in COVID-19 (dated by TCRdb to the early 2020s). The library relied on the immunoSEQ multiplex PCR assay. TCRdb re-hosts the immuneACCESS table, in-frame sequences only. Its copies lack some clones; in the studies checked, an unresolved V gene accounts for under half of them, and the cause for the rest is not known. Within this sample are roughly 250,000 clones, with over 80% of them counted one time only. Of the sample, 5.5% falls within the top ten clones. The specimen sequenced was peripheral blood. Source of these receptors: a human donor in a cohort sampled during active COVID-19.

This clone came up a few times. This likely stems from a read error, as it lies one base from a far larger clone. The chain couples TRBV3-1 (or the pseudogene TRBV3-2) to TRBJ1-2; no reliable D call. CDR3 length: 12 residues. Germline V lookup: CDR1 LGHDT, CDR2 YNNKEL (reference sequence). The V gene lost 3 bases and the J gene lost 3 bases, with 5 bases spanning the gap. CDR3 region: CASSQGDYGYTF. The CDR3 DNA reads TGTGCCAGCAGCCAGGGCGACTATGGCTACACCTTC.

V gene TRBV18 combines with J gene TRBJ1-1; TRBD1 is a possible D gene (5 bases). CDR1 and CDR2 from the germline V gene are KGHSH and LQKENI. CDR3 size: 12 residues. V was cut by 5 bases and J by 7 bases, with 11 bases left in between. DNA of the CDR3: TGTGCCAGCTCAGGCTTCAGGGATGAAGCTTTCTTT. This encodes CASSGFRDEAFF. The whole variable domain, remainder taken from reference TRBV18 and TRBJ1-1, is NAGVMQNPRHLVRRRGQEARLRCSPMKGHSHVYWYRQLPEEGLKFMVYLQKENIIDESGMPKERFSAEFPKEGPSILRIQQVVRGDSAAYFCASSGFRDEAFFGQGTRLTVV.

The rearrangement joins TRBV11-2 to TRBJ2-1, with 8 nucleotides matching TRBD2. Germline trimming cut 4 bases from V and 8 bases from J; bases unmatched to any gene: 7. The germline V gene has CDR1 SGHAT and CDR2 FQNNGV. This CDR3 has 14 amino acids. CDR3 coding DNA: TGTGCCAGCAGCTCCCTCCGGGGGGGCGATGAGCAGTTCTTC. This encodes CASSSLRGGDEQFF.

The rearrangement links TRBV27 to TRBJ1-3; TRBD1 matches 7 bases. With V trimmed by 5 bases and J by 0 bases, 10 bases remained unmatched. The germline V gene encodes CDR1 MNHEY and CDR2 SMNVEV (reference sequence). The CDR3 spans 17 residues. CDR3 in amino acids: CASSPRQGTSSGNTIYF. In DNA, the CDR3 is TGTGCCAGCAGTCCCAGACAGGGCACGAGCTCTGGAAACACCATATATTTT.

The V gene is TRBV5-1, the J gene TRBJ1-6; D may be TRBD1 (5 bases). The CDR3 runs to 16 residues. Trimming removed 4 bases from V and 7 bases from J, with 18 bases in between. From germline, CDR1 is SGHRS and CDR2 YFSETQ. CDR3 sequence: CASSPEGSGYNSPLHF. The CDR3 DNA reads TGCGCCAGCAGCCCGGAGGGGTCCGGATACAATTCACCCCTCCACTTT.

The chain carries TRBV5-1 and TRBJ1-1; TRBD1 agrees at 9 bases. CDR3 size: 16 residues. The germline V gene has CDR1 SGHRS and CDR2 YFSETQ. The V gene end was trimmed by 4 bases and the J gene end by 1 base; junction bases not matched to a gene: 8. The CDR3 DNA reads as TGCGCCAGCAGCGGGCGAAGGGACAGGGCGAACACTGAAGCTTTCTTT. Its translation: CASSGRRDRANTEAFF.

The J gene is TRBJ1-2, the V gene TRBV19; D may be TRBD1 (6 bases). In germline, CDR1 is LNHDA, CDR2 SQIVND (reference sequence). The length of the CDR3 is 13 residues. Trimming took 3 bases from V and 5 from J, leaving 10 bases between them. The CDR3 spells CASSMGRGYGYTF. The CDR3 DNA reads as TGTGCCAGTAGTATGGGCAGGGGATATGGCTACACCTTC.

V gene TRBV19 combines with J gene TRBJ1-2; D remains ambiguous. This CDR3 has 14 residues. Per the germline V gene, CDR1 is LNHDA and CDR2 is SQIVND (reference sequence). Trimming left V 3 bases short and J 8 bases short, with 16 bases between. The CDR3 DNA reads as TGTGCCAGTAGTATCTCGGCGGTTCTCTCCGGCTACACCTTC. It is translated as CASSISAVLSGYTF.

The chain combines TRBV11-2 with TRBJ2-5, with 10 positions matching TRBD2. Trimming removed 6 bases from V and 2 bases from J; junction bases left unmatched: 6. The germline CDR1 and CDR2 sequences are SGHAT and FQNNGV. This CDR3 spans 15 amino acids. The CDR3 sequence is CASSRSGGPQETQYF. In nucleotides, the CDR3 is TGTGCCAGCAGTCGTAGCGGGGGGCCACAAGAGACCCAGTACTTC. The full variable domain, rest sourced from reference TRBV11-2 and TRBJ2-5, is EAGVAQSPRYKIIEKRQSVAFWCNPISGHATLYWYQQILGQGPKLLIQFQNNGVVDDSQLPKDRFSAERLKGVDSTLKIQPAKLEDSAVYLCASSRSGGPQETQYFGPGTRLLVL.

This chain uses TRBV9 with TRBJ2-5, with D perhaps matching TRBD2 (6 bases). With 0 bases removed from V and 5 bases from J, the gap between germline ends came to 11 bases. Germline values: CDR1 SGDLS, CDR2 YYNGEE. The CDR3 extends over 14 amino acids. CDR3 coding DNA: TGTGCCAGCAGCGTAGGAACGGGGAGGGAGACCCAGTACTTC. Translated, it gives CASSVGTGRETQYF.